This T cell receptor (beta chain) was identified during a study of cytomegalovirus exposure and HLA in healthy donors (dated 2017 in TCRdb). Turning to the overall study: According to an earlier analysis of a few hundred of the donors, some 170 million T cells yielded 117 million unique TCR beta sequences and approximately 280 Gb of sequence data. HLA typing included class I and class II loci at four-digit resolution. Because of strong linkage in the cohort, four to six DR-DQ haplotypes were treated as single units for association and clustering. To study patterns of TCR occurrence, a later analysis re-analyzed previously published TCR beta repertoires from 666 donors and added high-resolution HLA genotyping. Genome-wide SNP genotypes for about 55% of the 666 donors were used in a later genetic analysis, which treated that subset as a discovery cohort. The study was designed to test whether signatures of past pathogen exposure could be identified by cataloging public T cell receptors. Every discovery cohort repertoire had been produced on one sequencing platform. Among roughly 400 genotyped donors of the cohort, an average of approximately 200,000 unique TCR beta nucleotide sequences was sequenced per donor, of which approximately 18% were non-productive. Rather than drawing on any new phenotypic data, the later analysis identified candidate immune exposures from TCR beta sequences and the way those sequences occurred across donors. In addition to the first cohort of around 670 subjects, a separate validation cohort of 120 different subjects was used. Alongside the repertoire data, information on donor age, sex, ethnicity and CMV serostatus was compiled. The T cell repertoires of 666 subjects were profiled by immunosequencing and related to cytomegalovirus serostatus. Roughly 300 gigabases of sequencing data and around 80 million unique TCR sequences made up an early release that covered nearly 650 HLA-typed donors. To decide whether each TCR beta V gene segment behaved as functional or pseudogenic, an earlier analysis of 587 of the donors relied on high-throughput TCR beta sequencing. Typing coverage varied by locus: roughly 620-640 donors for A, B, C, DRB1 and DQB1; approximately 520 for DQA1; nearly 610 for DPA1; 450 to 480 for DPB1. To predict cytomegalovirus infection status, the study combined high-throughput TCR immunosequencing, statistical association of individual TCRs with disease status, and machine learning. Of the roughly 400 genotyped donors, roughly 85% fell in the genetic ancestry cluster associated with self-reported Caucasian donors. Points the paper makes about the study in general: A total of roughly 160 TCR beta chains were listed by the study as associated with cytomegalovirus. The classifier was reported to diagnose cytomegalovirus status with high specificity and sensitivity in both the original cohort and the validation cohort. A later analysis found that most CMV-associated TCR beta chains appeared HLA-restricted, with HLA associations seemingly driven largely by CMV exposure. A further reported finding was that TCR beta sequences accurately predicted the HLA-A and HLA-B alleles for most subjects in the first cohort. Because counts were too low, 15 or so rarely observed V segments, including chromosome 9 orphons, were excluded from the earlier analysis of several hundred of the donors. When HLA alleles, especially DR and DQ, strongly co-occurred, attributing TCR associations to individual alleles was difficult. Linkage disequilibrium might explain the correlated functional status among segregating V segments, but an unknown experimental factor could not be ruled out. Compared with equally common non-associated chains, HLA-associated TCR beta chains in a later analysis were more clonally expanded and had lower generation probabilities. V-gene and J-gene trimming of TCR beta chains was associated with a missense DCLRE1C variant in a later genetic analysis, and the association was replicated in an independent cohort. The authors suggested that the approach could potentially be extended to other disease states and immunological phenotypes. An earlier analysis of approximately 590 of the donors showed that most TCR beta V segments appeared in productive rearrangements either about 90% or about 30% of the time, which broadly matched IMGT annotations. In a later analysis, the rate of TCR association differed among HLA loci, with DRB1 alleles having the most associated TCRs and HLA-C alleles having the fewest. A later analysis reported that several top co-occurrence clusters appeared linked to parvovirus B19, influenza, CMV and Epstein-Barr virus. Across donors, most TCR sequences were observed very rarely, whereas some public TCRs were present in many individuals. Compared with the roughly 710-donor mean, donors in an Asian-associated ancestry cluster had fewer N-insertions in productive TCRs, according to a later genetic analysis. A few of the identified cytomegalovirus-associated TCR beta chains were confirmed in vitro to be specific for cytomegalovirus antigens. Some IMGT-functional V segments, including TRBV6-2 and TRBV6-3, could not be told apart with the 87-base-pair reads, so those segments were excluded. For the cohort, immune exposure information was limited to CMV serostatus. Presence/absence analyses assumed roughly uniform sequencing depth across donors, an assumption that may not hold. Because HLA typing was unavailable for some donors at each locus, only the typed subset was used in association tests. The sequencing pipeline was judged likely to have produced a cluster of highly shared sequence variants as a technical artifact. Only TCR beta chains were sequenced in this cohort, and the absence of alpha or paired-chain data limited detectable features. At a false discovery rate of 0.05, a later analysis linked 16,951 TCR beta sequences to specific HLA alleles.

Notes on this clone: This receptor's antigen is unknown. No base-level quality is on record; no much larger clone is a single base apart.

The library was produced with the immunoSEQ multiplex PCR assay. A mixture of 60 forward primers for TCR Vbeta segments and 13 reverse primers for TCR Jbeta segments was used in the multiplex PCR. Amplification of the CDR3 region of rearranged TCR beta genes was performed with a multiplex PCR assay on genomic DNA. On the Illumina HiSeq System, the amplified TCR beta libraries were sequenced as 87-base-pair reads. As for the authors' bioinformatics: A later analysis counted tens of millions of unique TCR beta chains across the 550 to 800 repertoires, and approximately 11 million of these chains were shared by at least two donors. Raw reads were error-corrected and collapsed into unique sequences by a nearest-neighbor algorithm in which closely related sequences were merged to remove PCR and sequencing errors. CDR3 sequences were aligned to IMGT reference sequences to assign V, D and J gene segments. For a sequence to be retained, a match of at least six nucleotides to both a V gene segment and a J gene segment was required. Rearrangements were classified as productive when the CDR3 lacked stop codons and remained in frame with V and J, and all other rearrangements were classified as non-productive. CDR3 was defined by IMGT convention, running from the second conserved V-encoded cysteine to the conserved J-encoded phenylalanine. The earlier analysis of approximately 500 of the donors excluded sequences that lacked an unambiguous match to a single V gene segment. In an earlier analysis of some 590 of the donors, a V segment was called functional when productive rearrangements were above 56.7%, and segregating when the standard deviation between donors exceeded 5%. A statistical classification framework was built to diagnose cytomegalovirus status from the catalog of TCR beta chain sequences. In a later analysis, V and J genes were assigned by comparing TCR nucleotide sequences against IMGT/GENE-DB human TR gene sequences. The TCRdist pipeline was used in a later analysis to assign CDR3 sequences and most-parsimonious VDJ recombination scenarios. In a later analysis, every TCR beta chain was defined by the combination of its CDR3 amino acid sequence and its V-gene family, and reads without a unique V-gene family were dropped. In a later analysis, nearly 600 highly shared, low-generation-probability nucleotide sequences were removed to address suspected cross-contamination and a sequencing artifact. For each public chain, a later analysis derived a clonal expansion index from normalized ranks of inferred template counts within each repertoire. In a later analysis, generation probabilities were computed with a VDJ recombination model fitted to out-of-frame rearrangements, and the resulting probabilities were checked against IGoR. In a later analysis, TCR-TCR, TCR-HLA and TCR-CMV co-occurrence was scored with hypergeometric tests, and a repertoire-size bias correction was applied to TCR pairs. False discovery rates were estimated in a later analysis by permuting HLA or CMV assignments 20 times. In a later analysis, co-occurring TCRs were grouped using DBSCAN, and TCRdist sequence similarity was added for clustering within HLA-allele-positive subsets. Repertoires with fewer than 30,000 or more than 120,000 public chains, plus five repertoires with anomalous nucleotide sharing, were excluded from co-occurrence clustering. Drawn from immuneACCESS, this table holds only the in-frame rearrangements with V and J called that TCRdb kept. Clones are partly lost; checked studies trace under half to an unresolved V gene and leave the rest unexplained. V, J and clone size are taken as reported in that table, and D and trimming were inferred from the DNA itself. The sample table lists 150,000 to 200,000 clones, approximately 80% of them with a count of one. The ten largest make up roughly 6% of the sample.

The cohort comprised several hundred healthy bone marrow donors. All cohort members were sampled while nominally healthy, although unrecorded immune exposures were likely present. The donor tested CMV seropositive and was one of the 289 seropositive cohort members. A peripheral blood sample was provided by each donor, and peripheral blood mononuclear cells were used for TCR beta sequencing. Genomic DNA extraction from the blood cell samples was performed with the Qiagen DNeasy Blood Extraction Kit. Counted from cysteine to phenylalanine, this CDR3 has 15 amino acids. This entry keeps only the CDR3 DNA: 45 bases, framed from base 1. The junction carries 9 bases between V and J, which are trimmed by 2 bases and 1 base respectively. Via the germline V gene (reference sequence), CDR1 is LNHDA and CDR2 SQIVND.

The chain was built from TRBV19 and TRBJ1-5; the best D guess is TRBD1, with 5 bases matching. This clonotype was obtained from a woman in her 30s in good health and CMV-seropositive. The specimen sequenced was PBMCs. The sequenced DNA is TGTGCCAGTAGTATATCCGGGGGGAGCAATCAGCCCCAGCATTTT. It is translated as CASSISGGSNQPQHF.